The 22 T cell receptor beta chains reported below all come from one sample, sequenced in a study of CD8+CD57+ T cells in acquired aplastic anemia listed by TCRdb under 2018. The sequencer was an Illumina HiSeq 2000. TCR beta VDJ combination and CDR3 sequence profiling used genomic DNA as the template. TCRdb trimmed the raw reads at Q25, called clones with MiXCR and kept productive beta chains. Rows merge per CDR3 protein into single entries with the most common DNA and genes. The sample includes under 500,000 distinct CDR3 sequences, with under 40% observed a single time. Jointly, the top ten make up roughly 0.89% of the sample. Expansion of CD8+CD57+ cells had been shown by flow cytometry in the patients chosen for sequencing. Sequenced material: sorted CD4+, CD8+, or CD8+CD57+ T cells (not recorded which) from PBMCs. The source is a human donor with aplastic anemia.

The chain employs TRBV9 and TRBJ2-2, with D uncertain. This CDR3 is built from 14 residues. Germline V gene lookup returns CDR1 SGDLS and CDR2 YYNGEE. V lost 3 bases and J lost 2, with 8 bases in between. The CDR3 spells CASSGLTNTGELFF. The CDR3, as DNA: TGTGCCAGCAGCGGACTTACTAACACCGGGGAGCTGTTTTTT.

As to this clonotype: Relative to the germline gene, one junction end is altered; a read error may explain this. This chain connects TRBV24-1 to TRBJ1-2; D is perhaps TRBD1 (5 bases). The length of the CDR3 is 11 residues. CDR1 and CDR2 from the germline V gene are KGHDR and SFDVKD. The CDR3 reads CAASAGFGYAF. The DNA for the CDR3 is TGTGCCGCCAGTGCAGGGTTTGGCTACGCCTTC.

This clonotype occurred many times. The chain employs TRBV24-1 and TRBJ1-2, with a possible D match to TRBD1 (5 bases). Germline V gene data show CDR1 as KGHDR and CDR2 as SFDVKD. This CDR3 comprises 14 residues. V gave up 3 bases and J gave up 4 bases, with 11 bases separating them. The CDR3 DNA sequence: TGTGCCACCAGTGATGAGGGGCGGGTCTATGGCTACACCTTC. This translates into CATSDEGRVYGYTF.

The chain uses TRBV15 and TRBJ2-7, with D uncertain. Germline-derived CDR1 and CDR2 are LNHNV and YYDKDF (reference sequence). The CDR3 runs to 16 residues. V lost 3 bases and J lost 3, with 18 bases in between. The CDR3 loop is CATSSPSSVSVYEQYF. In DNA, the CDR3 is TGTGCCACCAGCAGCCCCTCTTCAGTAAGCGTCTACGAGCAGTACTTC.

This clonotype appeared a few times. The chain joins TRBV6-1 to TRBJ1-5; no definite D call. Germline values: CDR1 MNHNS, CDR2 SASEGT. This CDR3 has 13 residues. V dropped 6 bases and J dropped 4 bases, with 10 bases sitting between them. The CDR3 DNA reads as TGTGCCAGCAGCGTTGACATGAATCAGCCCCAGCATTTT. Protein sequence: CASSVDMNQPQHF.

This clonotype was observed at least ten times. V is TRBV7-2 and J is TRBJ1-2; D is undetermined. V lost 8 bases and J 7 bases, leaving 11 bases between the germline ends. CDR3 length: 11 amino acids. CDR1 and CDR2 from the germline V gene are SGHTA and FQGNSA. As DNA, the CDR3 is TGTGCCAGCGGCAACTTGGGTGGCTACACCTTC. Translating it yields CASGNLGGYTF.

V gene TRBV25-1 combines with J gene TRBJ1-5, with 8 nucleotides matching TRBD1. The CDR3 covers 18 residues. The germline gives CDR1 MGHDK, CDR2 SYGVNS. V shed 1 base, J shed 2 bases, and the junction held 10 bases outside the gene matches. The CDR3 DNA reads as TGTGCCAGCAGTGAATCTGGGACAGGTTCCCGTGGCAATCAGCCCCAGCATTTT. It codes for CASSESGTGSRGNQPQHF.

This clonotype occurred many times. For the CDR3, the DNA is TGTGCCAGCAGCGTAGCAGGGGGCGTGGATTCACCCCTCCACTTT. Its translation is CASSVAGGVDSPLHF. The chain carries TRBV9 and TRBJ1-6, with TRBD1 matching 8 bases. Unmatched junction bases numbered 4, after V lost 0 bases and J lost 8 bases. The CDR3 is 15 residues long. In germline, CDR1 is SGDLS, CDR2 YYNGEE.

This clonotype was recorded at least ten times. The V gene is TRBV19, the J gene TRBJ2-7, with 8 bases lining up with TRBD2. CDR3 size: 16 residues. CDR1 is LNHDA and CDR2 is SQIVND in the germline V gene (reference sequence). Trimming took 0 bases from V and 1 from J; bases not matched to a gene: 5. CDR3 protein: CASSIDAGGSSYEQYF. The DNA for the CDR3 is TGTGCCAGTAGTATAGATGCGGGGGGTTCGTCCTACGAGCAGTACTTC. Based on the CDR3 plus reference TRBV19 and TRBJ2-7, the full variable domain is DGGITQSPKYLFRKEGQNVTLSCEQNLNHDAMYWYRQDPGQGLRLIYYSQIVNDFQKGDIAEGYSVSREKKESFPLTVTSAQKNPTAFYLCASSIDAGGSSYEQYFGPGTRLTVT.

This clonotype was recorded at least ten times. The rearrangement links TRBV16 to TRBJ2-7; D is uncertain. Between the trimmed V and J ends, which lost 3 bases and 3 bases, there was a span of 6 bases. The length of the CDR3 is 12 residues. Per germline, CDR1 KGHSY and CDR2 FQNENV. In DNA, the CDR3 is TGTGCCAGCAGCCAGAACAGCTACGAGCAGTACTTC. This translates into CASSQNSYEQYF.

The sample holds one count of this clonotype. This chain connects TRBV2 to TRBJ2-7; TRBD1 might be the D (6 bases). The CDR3 totals 13 residues. Looked up from germline, CDR1 is SNHLY and CDR2 is FYNNEI. V was shortened by 6 bases and J by 0 bases, with 9 bases between the two germline ends. CDR3 nucleotides: TGTGCCAGCAGACCGGGACACTCCTACGAGCAGTACTTC. Translating it yields CASRPGHSYEQYF.

On this clonotype itself: This may stem from a read error, because a much larger clone lies one nucleotide away. This chain joins TRBV7-2 and TRBJ2-7; 7 nucleotides match TRBD1. V shed 5 bases and J 5 bases; nucleotides not matched to a gene: 9. CDR1 is SGHTA and CDR2 is FQGNSA in the germline V gene. This CDR3 spans 14 amino acids. The DNA of the CDR3 is TGTGCCAGCAGCGCTGGACAGGATTTCGACGAGCAGTACTTC. Its protein is CASSAGQDFDEQYF. The variable domain in full, with the rest retrieved from reference TRBV7-2 and TRBJ2-7, is GAGVSQSPSNKVTEKGKDVELRCDPISGHTALYWYRQSLGQGLEFLIYFQGNSAPDKSGLPSDRFSAERTGGSVSTLTIQRTQQEDSAVYLCASSAGQDFDEQYFGPGTRLTVT.

In its sample, this clonotype was seen many times. V gene TRBV5-8 combines with J gene TRBJ2-7; 9 bases are a match to TRBD1. Germline V gene lookup returns CDR1 SGHTS and CDR2 YDEGEE. CDR3 size: 15 residues. The junction had 3 bases not matched to a gene; V was cut back by 0 bases and J by 2 bases. The CDR3 loop is CASSLAGTGPYEQYF. The CDR3, as DNA: TGTGCCAGCAGCTTGGCCGGGACAGGGCCCTACGAGCAGTACTTC. The full variable domain, in which reference TRBV5-8 and TRBJ2-7 provide the parts outside the CDR3, is EAGVTQSPTHLIKTRGQQATLRCSPISGHTSVYWYQQALGLGLQFLLWYDEGEERNRGNFPPRFSGRQFPNYSSELNVNALELEDSALYLCASSLAGTGPYEQYFGPGTRLTVT.

This clonotype was seen at least ten times. V usage is TRBV25-1 and J usage is TRBJ1-2; 11 bases line up with TRBD1. After removal of 6 bases from V and 2 bases from J, the junction contained 2 bases not matched to a gene. The CDR3 sequence is 14 residues long. Germline V gives CDR1 MGHDK, CDR2 SYGVNS. CDR3 DNA: TGTGCCAGCAGGGGGACAGGGGGGAACTATGGCTACACCTTC. Residues: CASRGTGGNYGYTF.

This clonotype was counted at least ten times. The genes are TRBV6-1 and TRBJ1-2; D not resolved. The CDR3 covers 12 residues. Trimming stripped 7 bases from V and 2 bases from J, with 8 bases between. Germline-derived CDR1 and CDR2 are MNHNS and SASEGT. CDR3 loop: CASNEGNYGYTF. The CDR3 DNA reads as TGTGCCAGCAACGAGGGAAACTATGGCTACACCTTC.

This clonotype turned up a few times. This rearrangement joins TRBV5-1 to TRBJ2-3; 7 bases agree with TRBD1. V lost 0 bases, J lost 4 bases, and 11 bases stayed unmatched. Germline V gene sequence: CDR1 SGHRS, CDR2 YFSETQ. The CDR3 length is 17 residues. CDR3 amino acids: CASSLGNRGVGADTQYF. The CDR3 DNA is TGCGCCAGCAGCTTGGGAAACAGGGGAGTTGGTGCAGATACGCAGTATTTT.

The CDR3 nucleotides read TGCAGTGCTACTACAGGGGTCGGGCAGCCCCAGCATTTT. Protein product: CSATTGVGQPQHF. V usage is TRBV20-1 and J usage is TRBJ1-5; 7 bases line up with TRBD1. CDR1 and CDR2 (germline): DFQATT, SNEGSKA (reference sequence). The CDR3 spans 13 residues. Germline trimming cut 4 bases from V and 7 bases from J; bases unmatched to any gene: 7.

This chain uses TRBV19 with TRBJ2-1; TRBD2 aligns across 11 bases. The ends lost 7 bases at V and 3 bases at J; junction bases unmatched: 5. The CDR3 sequence is 15 residues long. Germline V lookup: CDR1 LNHDA, CDR2 SQIVND (reference sequence). The CDR3 sequence is CASTFSGRGYNEQFF. DNA for the CDR3: TGTGCCAGTACTTTTAGCGGGAGGGGCTACAATGAGCAGTTCTTC.

The chain is built from TRBV5-1 and TRBJ2-5; D might be TRBD2 (7 bases). Germline V gene sequence: CDR1 SGHRS, CDR2 YFSETQ. Trimming stripped 4 bases from V and 7 bases from J, with 20 bases between. CDR3 length: 15 residues. DNA for the CDR3: TGCGCCAGCAGCGAGGACGCGCGGGGGCAGGGGACCCAGTACTTC. Its protein is CASSEDARGQGTQYF.

The chain combines TRBV25-1 with TRBJ1-6; TRBD1 aligns across 9 bases. CDR3 length: 15 amino acids. Trimming removed 6 bases from V and 5 bases from J; junction bases left unmatched: 5. Germline V lookup: CDR1 MGHDK, CDR2 SYGVNS. The CDR3 nucleotides read TGTGCCAGCAGCCTCACAGGGGGCAATAATTCACCCCTCCACTTT. It codes for CASSLTGGNNSPLHF. The variable domain in full, completed from reference TRBV25-1 and TRBJ1-6, reads EADIYQTPRYLVIGTGKKITLECSQTMGHDKMYWYQQDPGMELHLIHYSYGVNSTEKGDLSSESTVSRIRTEHFPLTLESARPSHTSQYLCASSLTGGNNSPLHFGNGTRLTVT.

The V call is TRBV7-2, the J call TRBJ2-2; 10 bases map to TRBD2. The CDR3 spans 17 residues. V gave up 5 bases and J gave up 5 bases; unmatched junction bases: 11. The germline gives CDR1 SGHTA, CDR2 FQGNSA. The CDR3 nucleotides are TGTGCCAGCAGCCTAGGGCTAGCGGGAGTGCGAACCGGGGAGCTGTTTTTT. Protein sequence: CASSLGLAGVRTGELFF. Variable domain in full (rest from reference TRBV7-2 and TRBJ2-2): GAGVSQSPSNKVTEKGKDVELRCDPISGHTALYWYRQSLGQGLEFLIYFQGNSAPDKSGLPSDRFSAERTGGSVSTLTIQRTQQEDSAVYLCASSLGLAGVRTGELFFGEGSRLTVL.

V and J are TRBV7-2 and TRBJ2-7; 7 bases are a match to TRBD1. With 5 bases clipped from V and 6 bases from J, the junction kept 10 bases outside the gene matches. The CDR3 totals 14 residues. Germline V gene sequence: CDR1 SGHTA, CDR2 FQGNSA. Written as DNA, the CDR3 is TGTGCCAGCAGCGTAAGGGACAGCTCGAGCGAGCAGTACTTC. This codes for CASSVRDSSSEQYF.